This TCR beta chain was documented in a study of esophageal squamous cell carcinoma under preoperative chemotherapy. Turning to the study itself: TCR repertoires were profiled from both peripheral blood T cells and tumor-infiltrating lymphocytes.

Germline CDR1 is SGHTA and CDR2 is FQGNSA. CDR3 length equals 14 residues. Sample time point: before preoperative PTX-NDP chemotherapy. Preoperative chemotherapy with paclitaxel-nedaplatin was given to patients before surgery. On this clonotype: The antigen is undetermined. No conserved phenylalanine or tryptophan is present at the end of the CDR3, so a read error is the likely explanation.

TCRdb reprocessed the PCR reads via MiXCR and lists one record per CDR3 protein. The sample yields 15,000 to 20,000 distinct CDR3 sequences, approximately 50% seen once. Findings and caveats of the study: Clonal contraction, more than amplification, hit abundant clones after paclitaxel-nedaplatin.

The chain employs TRBV7-2 and TRBJ2-5; D assignment may be TRBD1 or TRBD2 (5 bases each). The clonotype was recovered from a human donor with esophageal squamous cell carcinoma. The donor label of this sample is uncertain. Collection of the sample occurred from a patient given preoperative chemotherapy. In DNA form, the CDR3 reads TGTGCCAGCGGCTTTTATTGGGGGTCAAAGTCCCAGTACTTG. Translated, it gives CASGFYWGSKSQYL.